This T cell receptor beta chain derives from a study of T-cell memory formation after mild COVID-19. Study-wide results and limits: Pre-infection memory showed some responding clones, and this suggested that cross-reactive memory joined.

In TCRdb, the 5' RACE reads were re-called with MiXCR into one record per CDR3 protein. The repertoire holds 200,000 or so distinct CDR3 sequences, with roughly 17% as singletons. CDR1 and CDR2 (germline): LNHDA, SQIVND (reference sequence). CDR3 length equals 13 residues. V was shortened by 10 bases and J by 2 bases, with 12 bases between the two germline ends. This clonotype was detected only a few times. Its matching antigen is unknown. The specimen was PBMCs or a T cell subset sorted from them (not recorded which). The rearrangement links TRBV19 to TRBJ1-5, with D maybe TRBD1 (5 bases). The TCR comes from an adult woman who had mild COVID-19 (a few samples of this study predate the infection). Cell type and time point are not known. CDR3 protein: CATPGPGNQPQHF. As DNA, the CDR3 is TGTGCCACCCCGGGACCAGGCAATCAGCCCCAGCATTTT.